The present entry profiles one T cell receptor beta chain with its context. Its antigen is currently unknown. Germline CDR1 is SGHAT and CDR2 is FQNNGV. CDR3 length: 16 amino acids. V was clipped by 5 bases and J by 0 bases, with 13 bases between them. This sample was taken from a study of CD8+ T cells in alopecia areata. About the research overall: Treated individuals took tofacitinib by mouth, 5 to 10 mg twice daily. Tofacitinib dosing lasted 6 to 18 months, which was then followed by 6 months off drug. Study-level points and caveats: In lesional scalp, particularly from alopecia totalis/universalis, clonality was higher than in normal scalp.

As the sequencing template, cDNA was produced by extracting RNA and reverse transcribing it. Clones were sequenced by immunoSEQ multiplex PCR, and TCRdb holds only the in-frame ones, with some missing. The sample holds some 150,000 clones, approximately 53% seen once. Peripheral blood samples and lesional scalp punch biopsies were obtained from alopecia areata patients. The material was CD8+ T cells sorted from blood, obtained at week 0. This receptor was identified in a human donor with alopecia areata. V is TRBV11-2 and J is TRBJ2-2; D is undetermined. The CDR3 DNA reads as TGTGCCAGCAGCCTCCAAGACCACACGAACACCGGGGAGCTGTTTTTT. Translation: CASSLQDHTNTGELFF. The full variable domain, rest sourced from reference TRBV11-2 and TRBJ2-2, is EAGVAQSPRYKIIEKRQSVAFWCNPISGHATLYWYQQILGQGPKLLIQFQNNGVVDDSQLPKDRFSAERLKGVDSTLKIQPAKLEDSAVYLCASSLQDHTNTGELFFGEGSRLTVL.